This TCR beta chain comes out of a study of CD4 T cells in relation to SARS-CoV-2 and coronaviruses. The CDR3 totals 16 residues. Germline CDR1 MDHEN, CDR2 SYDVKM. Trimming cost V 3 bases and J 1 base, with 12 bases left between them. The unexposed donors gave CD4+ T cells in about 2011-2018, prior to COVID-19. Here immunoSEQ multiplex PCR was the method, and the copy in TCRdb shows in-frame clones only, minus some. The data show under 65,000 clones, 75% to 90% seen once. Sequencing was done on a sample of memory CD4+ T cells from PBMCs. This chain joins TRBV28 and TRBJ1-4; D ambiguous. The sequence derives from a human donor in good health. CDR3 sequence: CASSFGSTVTNEKLFF. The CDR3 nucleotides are TGTGCCAGCAGTTTTGGGTCAACCGTAACTAATGAAAAACTGTTTTTT.